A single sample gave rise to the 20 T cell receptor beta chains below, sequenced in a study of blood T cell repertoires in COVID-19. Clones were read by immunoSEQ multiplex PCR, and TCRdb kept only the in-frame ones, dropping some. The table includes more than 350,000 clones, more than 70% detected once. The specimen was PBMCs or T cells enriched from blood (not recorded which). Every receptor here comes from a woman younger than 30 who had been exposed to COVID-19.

The CDR3 DNA follows: TGTGCCAGCAGCTTGGAGGGTGCGGGAGGTACTACCTACGAGCAGTACTTC. This codes for CASSLEGAGGTTYEQYF. J is TRBJ2-7 and V is TRBV5-4; 8 positions agree with TRBD2. Losses at the gene ends were 0 bases for V and 2 bases for J; bases not matched to a gene: 10. There are 17 residues in the CDR3. The germline gives CDR1 SGHNT, CDR2 YYREEE (reference sequence).

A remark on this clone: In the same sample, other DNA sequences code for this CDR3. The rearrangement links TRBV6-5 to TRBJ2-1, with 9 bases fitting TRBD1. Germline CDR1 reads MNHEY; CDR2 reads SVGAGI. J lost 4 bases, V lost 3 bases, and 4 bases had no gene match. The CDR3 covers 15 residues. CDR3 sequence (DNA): TGTGCCAGCAGTTATCGGGACAGGGCTTACAATGAGCAGTTCTTC. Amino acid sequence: CASSYRDRAYNEQFF.

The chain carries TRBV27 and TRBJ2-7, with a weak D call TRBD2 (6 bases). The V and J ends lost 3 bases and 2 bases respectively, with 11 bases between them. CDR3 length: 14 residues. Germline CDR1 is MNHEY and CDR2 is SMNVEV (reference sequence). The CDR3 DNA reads TGTGCCAGCAGTTTCTCGGGGGAGACCTACGAGCAGTACTTC. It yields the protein CASSFSGETYEQYF.

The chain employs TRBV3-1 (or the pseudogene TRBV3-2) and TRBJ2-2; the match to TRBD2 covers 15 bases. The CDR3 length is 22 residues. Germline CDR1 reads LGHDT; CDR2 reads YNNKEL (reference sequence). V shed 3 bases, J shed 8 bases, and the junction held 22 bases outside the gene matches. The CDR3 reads CASSHVGVGTSGRTSPSGELFF. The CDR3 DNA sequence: TGTGCCAGCAGCCATGTGGGGGTCGGGACTAGCGGGAGGACCAGCCCGTCAGGGGAGCTGTTTTTT.

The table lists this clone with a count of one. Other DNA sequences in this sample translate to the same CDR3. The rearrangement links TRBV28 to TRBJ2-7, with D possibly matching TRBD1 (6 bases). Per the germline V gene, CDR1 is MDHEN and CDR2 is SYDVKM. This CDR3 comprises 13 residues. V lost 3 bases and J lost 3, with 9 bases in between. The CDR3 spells CASSFDRFYEQYF. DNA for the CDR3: TGTGCCAGCAGTTTTGACAGGTTCTACGAGCAGTACTTC. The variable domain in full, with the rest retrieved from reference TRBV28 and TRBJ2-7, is DVKVTQSSRYLVKRTGEKVFLECVQDMDHENMFWYRQDPGLGLRLIYFSYDVKMKEKGDIPEGYSVSREKKERFSLILESASTNQTSMYLCASSFDRFYEQYFGPGTRLTVT.

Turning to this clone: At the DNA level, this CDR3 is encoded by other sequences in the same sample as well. The CDR3 region has the DNA TGTGCCAGTAGACAGGGGGCCTATGGCTACACCTTC. It encodes CASRQGAYGYTF. The rearrangement links TRBV19 to TRBJ1-2, with 9 bases aligning to TRBD1. Germline lookup yields CDR1 LNHDA and CDR2 SQIVND (reference sequence). The length of the CDR3 is 12 residues. With 6 bases clipped from V and 4 bases from J, the junction kept 0 bases outside the gene matches.

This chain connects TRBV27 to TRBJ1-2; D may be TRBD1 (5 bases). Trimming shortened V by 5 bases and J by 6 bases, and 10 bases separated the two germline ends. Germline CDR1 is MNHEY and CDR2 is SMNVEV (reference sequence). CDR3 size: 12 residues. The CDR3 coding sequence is TGTGCCAGCAGTAGGGGAGGGCATGGCTACACCTTC. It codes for CASSRGGHGYTF.

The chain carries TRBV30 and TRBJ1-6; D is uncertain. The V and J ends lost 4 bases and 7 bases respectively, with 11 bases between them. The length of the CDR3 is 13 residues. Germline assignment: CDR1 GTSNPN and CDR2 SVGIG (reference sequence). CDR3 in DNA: TGTGCCTGGACGCCGGGTCTGAATTCACCCCTCCACTTT. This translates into CAWTPGLNSPLHF. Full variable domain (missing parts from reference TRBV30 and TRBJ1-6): SQTIHQWPATLVQPVGSPLSLECTVEGTSNPNLYWYRQAAGRGLQLLFYSVGIGQISSEVPQNLSASRPQDRQFILSSKKLLLSDSGFYLCAWTPGLNSPLHFGNGTRLTVT.

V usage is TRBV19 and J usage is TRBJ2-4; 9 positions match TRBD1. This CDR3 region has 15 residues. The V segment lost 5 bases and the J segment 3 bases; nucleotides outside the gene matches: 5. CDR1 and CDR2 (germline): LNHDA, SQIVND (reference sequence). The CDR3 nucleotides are TGTGCCAGTAGTTCAAGGACAGGGGTCAAAAACATTCAGTACTTC. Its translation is CASSSRTGVKNIQYF.

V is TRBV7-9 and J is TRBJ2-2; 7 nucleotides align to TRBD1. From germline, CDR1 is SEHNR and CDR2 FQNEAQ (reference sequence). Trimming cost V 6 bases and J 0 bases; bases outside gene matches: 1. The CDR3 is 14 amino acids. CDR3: CASRQGANTGELFF. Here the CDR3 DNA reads TGTGCCAGCAGGCAGGGGGCGAACACCGGGGAGCTGTTTTTT.

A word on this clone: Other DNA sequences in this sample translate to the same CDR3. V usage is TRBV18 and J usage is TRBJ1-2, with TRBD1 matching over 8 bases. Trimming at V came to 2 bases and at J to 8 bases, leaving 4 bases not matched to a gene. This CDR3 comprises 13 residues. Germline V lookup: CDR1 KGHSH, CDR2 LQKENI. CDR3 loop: CASSPGPGGGYTF. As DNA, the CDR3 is TGTGCCAGCTCACCAGGGCCAGGGGGCGGCTACACCTTC.

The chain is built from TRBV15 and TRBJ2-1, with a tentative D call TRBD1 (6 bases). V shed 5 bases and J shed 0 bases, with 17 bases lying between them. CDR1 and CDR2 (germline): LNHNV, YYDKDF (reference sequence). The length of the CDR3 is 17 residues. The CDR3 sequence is CATSGATGQSSYNEQFF. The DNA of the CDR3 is TGTGCCACCAGCGGCGCCACAGGGCAAAGCTCCTACAATGAGCAGTTCTTC.

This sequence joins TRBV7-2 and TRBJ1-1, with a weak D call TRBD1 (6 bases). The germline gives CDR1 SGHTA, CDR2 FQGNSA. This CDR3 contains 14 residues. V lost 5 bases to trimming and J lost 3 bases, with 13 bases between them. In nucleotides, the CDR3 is TGTGCCAGCAGCCCACAGGGATGGGACACTGAAGCTTTCTTT. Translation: CASSPQGWDTEAFF.

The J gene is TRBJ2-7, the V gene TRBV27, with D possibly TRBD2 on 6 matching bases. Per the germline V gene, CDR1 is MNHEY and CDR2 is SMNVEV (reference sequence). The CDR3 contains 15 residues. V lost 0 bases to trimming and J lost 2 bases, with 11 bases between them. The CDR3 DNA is TGTGCCAGCAGTTTATCCCCTCTAGCGACCTACGAGCAGTACTTC. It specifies CASSLSPLATYEQYF.

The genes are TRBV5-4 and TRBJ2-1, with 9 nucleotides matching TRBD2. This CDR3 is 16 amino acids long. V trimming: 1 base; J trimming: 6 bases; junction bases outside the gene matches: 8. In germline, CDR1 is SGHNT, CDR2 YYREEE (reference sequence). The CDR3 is CASSLSRLAGPNEQFF. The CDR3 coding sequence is TGTGCCAGCAGCTTGTCGAGGCTAGCGGGACCCAATGAGCAGTTCTTC. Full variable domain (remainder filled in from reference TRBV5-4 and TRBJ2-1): ETGVTQSPTHLIKTRGQQVTLRCSSQSGHNTVSWYQQALGQGPQFIFQYYREEENGRGNFPPRFSGLQFPNYSSELNVNALELDDSALYLCASSLSRLAGPNEQFFGPGTRLTVL.

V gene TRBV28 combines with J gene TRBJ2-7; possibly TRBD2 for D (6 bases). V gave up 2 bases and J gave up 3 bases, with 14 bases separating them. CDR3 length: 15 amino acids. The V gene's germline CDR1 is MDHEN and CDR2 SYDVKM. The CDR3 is CASSLPWQGGYEQYF. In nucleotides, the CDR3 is TGTGCCAGCAGTTTACCCTGGCAGGGAGGCTACGAGCAGTACTTC.

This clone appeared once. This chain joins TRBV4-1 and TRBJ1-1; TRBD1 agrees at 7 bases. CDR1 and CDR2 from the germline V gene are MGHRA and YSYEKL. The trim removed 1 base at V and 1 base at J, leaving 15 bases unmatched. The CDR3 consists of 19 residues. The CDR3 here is CASSQGARGRQGPNTEAFF. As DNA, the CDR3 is TGCGCCAGCAGCCAAGGAGCACGCGGGCGACAGGGCCCGAACACTGAAGCTTTCTTT.

The chain's CDR3 is CASSSDRVSAWSTEAFF. CDR3 bases: TGTGCCAGCAGCTCGGACAGGGTATCGGCTTGGAGCACTGAAGCTTTCTTT. The V gene is TRBV7-8, the J gene TRBJ1-1; 8 bases line up with TRBD1. V shed 4 bases and J 4 bases; nucleotides not matched to a gene: 14. The CDR3 spans 17 residues. CDR1 and CDR2 from the germline V gene are SGHVS and FQNEAQ.

The CDR3, as DNA: TGTGCCAGCAGCCTCCGACAGGGACCCCTCGAGCAGTACTTC. It encodes CASSLRQGPLEQYF. V usage is TRBV5-8 and J usage is TRBJ2-7; TRBD1 matches 7 bases. This CDR3 has 14 amino acids. Trimming cost V 4 bases and J 6 bases; bases outside gene matches: 10. Germline V gene sequence: CDR1 SGHTS, CDR2 YDEGEE. The full variable domain, in which reference TRBV5-8 and TRBJ2-7 provide the parts outside the CDR3, is EAGVTQSPTHLIKTRGQQATLRCSPISGHTSVYWYQQALGLGLQFLLWYDEGEERNRGNFPPRFSGRQFPNYSSELNVNALELEDSALYLCASSLRQGPLEQYFGPGTRLTVT.

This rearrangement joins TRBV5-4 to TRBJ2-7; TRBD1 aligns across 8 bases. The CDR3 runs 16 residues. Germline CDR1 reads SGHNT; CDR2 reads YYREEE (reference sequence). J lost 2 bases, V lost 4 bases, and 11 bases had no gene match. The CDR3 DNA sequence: TGTGCCAGCAGCCCGACCCTGGACAGGGTAACCTACGAGCAGTACTTC. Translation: CASSPTLDRVTYEQYF.